A selection of T cell receptor beta chains follows, all from one sample in a study of T cells in Graves' hyperthyroidism and ophthalmopathy. TCRdb ran MiXCR on the multiplex PCR reads and lists one entry per CDR3 protein. The sample holds a few hundred thousand distinct CDR3 sequences, approximately 15% seen once. The sequencing sample was made of blood. All receptors derive from a woman under 40 with Graves' hyperthyroidism that later progressed to Graves' ophthalmopathy. CDR3s include the opening cysteine and the closing phenylalanine or tryptophan. A D gene is named only where the DNA matches it firmly. A row's size may be missing; if present it is once, few, many or a size class.

D	V	size	J	length	CDR3	DNA
NA	TRBV18	NA	TRBJ2-1	13	CASSPPREHEQFF	TGTGCCAGCTCACCACCGAGAGAACATGAGCAGTTCTTC
NA	TRBV7-8	many	TRBJ1-1	17	CASSLARGSLMNTEAFF	TGTGCCAGCAGCTTAGCTAGGGGCAGCCTGATGAACACTGAAGCTTTCTTT
NA	TRBV5-5	NA	TRBJ1-2	15	CASGLNAAGFYGYTF	TGTGCCAGCGGCCTGAACGCAGCAGGCTTCTATGGCTACACCTTC
NA	TRBV11-3	many	TRBJ2-5	18	CASSLDPLLTGLGETQYF	TGTGCCAGCAGCTTAGACCCCCTGCTGACCGGTTTGGGGGAGACCCAGTACTTC
TRBD1	TRBV2	NA	TRBJ1-6	17	CASRFRDRVYNNSPLHF	TGTGCCAGCAGGTTCCGGGACAGGGTCTATAATAATTCACCCCTCCACTTT
TRBD1	TRBV5-1	NA	TRBJ2-7	15	CASRLTTGGPYEQYF	TGCGCCAGCCGACTAACGACAGGGGGTCCCTACGAGCAGTACTTC
NA	TRBV10-2	NA	TRBJ1-3	16	CASSESHGYSGNTIYF	TGCGCCAGCAGTGAGTCCCACGGATACTCTGGAAACACCATATATTTT
NA	TRBV20-1	many	TRBJ2-7	14	CSARWQGAGYEQYF	TGCAGTGCTAGATGGCAGGGTGCGGGCTACGAGCAGTACTTC
NA	TRBV18	many	TRBJ1-6	17	CASSPPSGTRNGSPLHF	TGTGCCAGCTCACCTCCGTCCGGGACACGGAATGGGTCACCCCTCCACTTT
TRBD2	TRBV27	NA	TRBJ2-2	13	CAGGRASTGGLFF	TGTGCAGGTGGGAGGGCCTCCACCGGGGGGCTGTTTTTT
NA	TRBV19	few	TRBJ1-2	10	CASKNYGYTF	TGTGCCAGTAAAAACTATGGCTACACCTTC
NA	TRBV7-2	NA	TRBJ1-1	15	CASSSETGRYTEAFF	TGTGCCAGCAGCTCCGAGACAGGTCGATACACTGAAGCTTTCTTT
TRBD2	TRBV28	many	TRBJ2-7	23	CASSYAEASHRWTSKTISYEQYF	TGTGCCAGCAGTTATGCAGAGGCGTCCCACCGATGGACTAGTAAGACCATCTCCTACGAGCAGTACTTC
NA	TRBV6-2/TRBV6-3	few	TRBJ2-7	11	CASSYSMQQYF	TGTGCCAGCAGTTACTCGATGCAGCAGTACTTC
NA	TRBV5-1	few	TRBJ1-1	17	CASSLASSGWINTEAFF	TGCGCCAGCAGCTTGGCATCCTCGGGGTGGATAAACACTGAAGCTTTCTTT
TRBD2	TRBV10-3	many	TRBJ2-3	15	CAISDASGSTDTQYF	TGTGCCATCAGTGATGCTAGCGGGAGCACAGATACGCAGTATTTT
TRBD1	TRBV10-3	many	TRBJ2-1	17	CAISESRGTGGLNEQFF	TGTGCCATCAGTGAGTCGAGGGGGACAGGGGGCTTGAATGAGCAGTTCTTC
TRBD1	TRBV30	many	TRBJ1-3	17	CAWSRGTATLSGNTIYF	TGTGCCTGGAGCCGGGGGACAGCCACACTCTCTGGAAACACCATATATTTT
NA	TRBV12-3/TRBV12-4	many	TRBJ2-7	11	CAVPRAYEQYF	TGTGCCGTCCCCCGGGCCTACGAGCAGTACTTC
NA	TRBV7-8	few	TRBJ1-3	13	CASSLNSGNTIYF	TGTGCCAGCAGCTTAAACAGCGGAAACACCATATATTTT
NA	TRBV19	many	TRBJ2-7	14	CASRTARSSYEQYF	TGTGCCAGTAGGACAGCTCGCAGCTCCTACGAGCAGTACTTC
TRBD1	TRBV5-1	few	TRBJ2-7	15	CASSLETGETYEQYF	TGCGCCAGCAGCTTGGAGACAGGGGAGACCTACGAGCAGTACTTC
NA	TRBV30	many	TRBJ1-1	12	CAWSVANTEAFF	TGTGCCTGGAGTGTAGCGAACACTGAAGCTTTCTTT
TRBD2	TRBV28	many	TRBJ2-5	15	CASSSTSSGRETQYF	TGTGCCAGCAGTTCCACTTCTAGCGGGAGGGAGACCCAGTACTTC
NA	TRBV30	many	TRBJ1-1	17	CAWSLDLVTSMNTEAFF	TGTGCCTGGAGTCTAGACTTAGTCACCTCTATGAACACTGAAGCTTTCTTT
TRBD1	TRBV30	many	TRBJ1-2	13	CAWSEGQGRRYTF	TGTGCCTGGAGTGAAGGACAGGGACGGCGCTACACCTTC
NA	TRBV9	few	TRBJ1-3	15	CASSGSAGGGNTIYF	TGTGCCAGCAGCGGATCCGCGGGTGGAGGAAACACCATATATTTT
NA	TRBV20-1	many	TRBJ1-4	14	CSLQKAATNEKLFF	TGCAGCCTACAAAAAGCCGCAACTAATGAAAAACTGTTTTTT
TRBD1	TRBV18	NA	TRBJ2-7	14	CVSSPTGQDYEQYF	TGTGTCAGCTCACCAACGGGACAGGACTACGAGCAGTACTTC
TRBD1	TRBV27	many	TRBJ1-2	16	CASRTGQGALNYGYTF	TGTGCCAGCAGAACAGGACAGGGGGCCCTGAACTATGGCTACACCTTC
NA	TRBV11-2	NA	TRBJ2-5	13	CASSLRSDNSQYF	TGTGCCAGCAGCTTACGGTCAGACAATTCCCAGTACTTC
NA	TRBV2	many	TRBJ1-1	13	CASSGLVNTEAFF	TGTGCCAGCAGTGGTTTGGTGAACACTGAAGCTTTCTTT
TRBD2	TRBV27	NA	TRBJ2-3	20	CASSFIAETGTSGRPDTQYF	TGTGCCAGCAGTTTTATTGCTGAAACCGGGACTAGCGGGAGGCCAGATACGCAGTATTTT
NA	TRBV6-2/TRBV6-3	many	TRBJ2-7	12	CASSYARYEQYF	TGTGCCAGCAGTTACGCACGTTACGAGCAGTACTTC
NA	TRBV28	many	TRBJ1-2	16	CASSLSLGGLSYGYTF	TGTGCCAGCAGTTTATCCCTCGGGGGGTTGAGCTATGGCTACACCTTC
TRBD1	TRBV6-2/TRBV6-3	NA	TRBJ1-2	15	CASSFGRGQGGGYTF	TGTGCCAGCAGTTTCGGCAGAGGACAGGGGGGAGGCTACACCTTC
NA	TRBV11-2	once	TRBJ1-1	14	CASSLPSRHTEAFF	TGTGCCAGCAGCTTACCCAGCCGGCACACTGAAGCTTTCTTT
NA	TRBV19	few	TRBJ2-3	14	CASSLDRSTDAQYF	TGTGCCAGTAGTCTTGACAGAAGCACAGATGCGCAGTATTTT
NA	TRBV7-9	few	TRBJ2-7	15	CASSFRGSQSYEQYF	TGTGCCAGCAGCTTCCGCGGAAGCCAGTCCTACGAGCAGTACTTC
TRBD1	TRBV19	many	TRBJ2-5	13	CASSGTAEETQYF	TGTGCCAGTAGTGGGACAGCCGAAGAGACCCAGTACTTC
TRBD1	TRBV28	many	TRBJ1-4	14	CASRGTATNEKLFF	TGTGCCAGCAGGGGGACAGCAACTAATGAAAAACTGTTTTTT